Listed below are T cell receptor beta chains from one sample, sequenced in a study of OX40 agonist ivuxolimab in advanced cancers. Using immunoSEQ multiplex PCR, the repertoire was profiled, and TCRdb retains in-frame clones only, with some absent. The sample contains tens of thousands of clones, around four fifths of which appear only once. The sample was CD4+ or CD8+ T cells sorted from blood, taken in a trial of the OX40 agonist ivuxolimab. The receptors shown here come from an adult with an advanced solid tumor such as melanoma, head and neck, liver or kidney cancer. CDR3s include the opening cysteine and the closing phenylalanine or tryptophan. Each record gives: J gene, clone size, D gene, V gene, CDR3 DNA, CDR3 protein. A D gene is named only where the DNA matches it firmly. Where a row states a size, it is once, few, many or the class of an expanded clone; other rows omit it.

>TRBJ1-2|few|.|TRBV28
TGTGCCAGCACCCCCGTGAGGGCGGGCTATGGCTACACCTTC
CASTPVRAGYGYTF
>TRBJ2-1|.|TRBD2|TRBV15
TGTGCCACCAGCAGGGTATGGGAACCGGGACTAGCTTTTGAGCAGTTCTTC
CATSRVWEPGLAFEQFF
>TRBJ2-3|.|.|TRBV5-1
TGCGCCAGCAGCTTGGTTGACGTAAGCACAGATACGCAGTATTTT
CASSLVDVSTDTQYF
>TRBJ2-7|.|.|TRBV2
TGTGCCAGCAGTGGAGGGAACCGGGTGGGCGAGCAGTACTTC
CASSGGNRVGEQYF
>TRBJ2-5|.|TRBD1|TRBV5-1
TGCGCCAGCAGTTATGGTGGGGACAGCTCCAGGAAGACCCAGTACTTC
CASSYGGDSSRKTQYF
>TRBJ1-5|.|.|TRBV2
TGTGCCAGCAGTGAAAGGGTGAGCAATCAGCCCCAGCATTTT
CASSERVSNQPQHF
>TRBJ1-1|once|TRBD1|TRBV18
TGTGCCAGCTCACCTCGACAGGGGGCGGGTGAAGCTTTCTTT
CASSPRQGAGEAFF
>TRBJ1-2|.|TRBD1|TRBV5-1
TGCGCCAGCAGCTTGGAGACAGGGGACTATGGCTACACCTTC
CASSLETGDYGYTF
>TRBJ2-1|.|.|TRBV5-1
TGCGCCAGCAGCTTGGAAGGCCCGACAGTTAGTGAGCAGTTCTTC
CASSLEGPTVSEQFF
>TRBJ1-2|.|TRBD1|TRBV19
TGTGCCAGTAGTCTCCACACAGGGGTAGAAGGCTACACCTTC
CASSLHTGVEGYTF
>TRBJ1-1|.|.|TRBV2
TGTGCCAGCTCCATAGAGGGGACTGAAGCTTTCTTT
CASSIEGTEAFF
>TRBJ2-1|.|.|TRBV2
TGTGCCAGCAGTGTGCGGCTCGAGAACAATGAGCAGTTCTTC
CASSVRLENNEQFF
>TRBJ2-3|.|.|TRBV9
TGTGCCAGCAGCGTAGGGGGGGCCGGCACAGATACGCAGTATTTT
CASSVGGAGTDTQYF
>TRBJ2-6|.|TRBD1|TRBV5-1
TGCGCCAGCAGCCTCGGGACAGGGGCTGGGGCCAACGTCCTGACTTTC
CASSLGTGAGANVLTF
>TRBJ1-6|once|.|TRBV11-3
TGTGCCAGCAGCTTAGGAAGGAATTCACCCCTCCACTTT
CASSLGRNSPLHF
>TRBJ1-6|.|TRBD1|TRBV5-1
TGCGCCAGCAGCTATTTGAGACAGGGCGATTCACCCCTCCACTTT
CASSYLRQGDSPLHF
>TRBJ1-3|.|.|TRBV29-1
TGCAGCGTTTTTCTAGAGGCCAGCTCTGGAAACACCATATATTTT
CSVFLEASSGNTIYF
>TRBJ1-6|.|.|TRBV19
TGTGCCAGTACCCGAAACTCGCGGGGAACGGTCCCCTATAATTCACCCCTCCACTTT
CASTRNSRGTVPYNSPLHF
>TRBJ2-7|.|.|TRBV15
TGTGCCACCAGCAGAAACGCGGCTTGGGAGAGCGAGCAGTACTTC
CATSRNAAWESEQYF
>TRBJ2-1|.|TRBD1|TRBV28
TGTGCCAGCAGTTTTTATGGTACAGGGGTGGGCAATGAGCAGTTCTTC
CASSFYGTGVGNEQFF
>TRBJ1-1|.|.|TRBV30
TGTGCCTGGAGGTCAAGGACGGCTGAAGCTTTCTTT
CAWRSRTAEAFF
>TRBJ2-7|.|.|TRBV7-2
TGTGCCAGCAGGGGGAGCTCCTACGAGCAGTACTTC
CASRGSSYEQYF
>TRBJ2-2|few|.|TRBV13
TGTGCCAGCAGCGCCGATCCGGCGGGGGAGCTGTTTTTT
CASSADPAGELFF
>TRBJ2-2|.|TRBD2|TRBV30
TGTGCCTGGGAAGCGGGACTAGCGGGATTAAGGGAGCTGTTTTTT
CAWEAGLAGLRELFF
>TRBJ1-2|.|.|TRBV28
TGTGCCAGCAGTGGCCCTCTCCCTTACTATGGCTACACCTTC
CASSGPLPYYGYTF
>TRBJ1-4|.|.|TRBV28
TGTGCCAGCAGTTCCCCATCGCGGGAATTGGATGAAAAACTGTTTTTT
CASSSPSRELDEKLFF
>TRBJ2-5|.|.|TRBV28
TGTGCCAGCAGTCAAGGGGCGGAGACCCAGTACTTC
CASSQGAETQYF
>TRBJ1-1|.|.|TRBV30
TGTGCCGGAACGGGCAGGAAAAGAGGAGCTTTCTTT
CAGTGRKRGAFF
>TRBJ1-1|.|.|TRBV5-5
TGTGCCAGCAGCTTGGGGCTTGTGAACACTGAAGCTTTCTTT
CASSLGLVNTEAFF
>TRBJ1-1|.|TRBD1|TRBV5-1
TGCGCCAGCAGCTTGGGGGCAGGGGGTCTCACTGAAGCTTTCTTT
CASSLGAGGLTEAFF
>TRBJ2-5|.|.|TRBV11-3
TGTGCCAGCAGCTTACTTGGACAACAGACCCAGTACTTC
CASSLLGQQTQYF
>TRBJ1-5|.|.|TRBV7-6
TGTGCCAGCAGCTTAAACATCATTGAGTTGCCCCAGCATTTT
CASSLNIIELPQHF
>TRBJ1-1|.|.|TRBV5-1
TGCGCCAGCAGCTTGGAGGGGATGAACACTGAAGCTTTCTTT
CASSLEGMNTEAFF
>TRBJ2-4|once|.|TRBV28
TGTGCCAGCAGTTTAGGGGGTTCCCAAAACATTCAGTACTTC
CASSLGGSQNIQYF
>TRBJ1-4|few|.|TRBV7-2
TGTGCCAGCAGCGGGAGTCGTACTAATGAAAAACTGTTTTTT
CASSGSRTNEKLFF
>TRBJ2-3|.|.|TRBV6-5
TGTGCCAGCAGTCCACGGTCCGGCACAGATACGCAGTATTTT
CASSPRSGTDTQYF
>TRBJ2-3|.|TRBD1|TRBV27
TGTGCCAGCAGTTTAGCCCAGGGGGCAGGAGATACGCAGTATTTT
CASSLAQGAGDTQYF
>TRBJ2-7|few|.|TRBV7-3
TGTGCCAGCAGCTTAACAGGTCCCGGTACGGAGCAGTACTTC
CASSLTGPGTEQYF
>TRBJ2-1|.|TRBD2|TRBV4-3
TGCGCCAGCAGCCAGACTAGCGGGACGTACAATGAGCAGTTCTTC
CASSQTSGTYNEQFF
>TRBJ2-3|.|.|TRBV28
TGTGCCAGCAGTTTAACCCCAGGGATTTGGAGCACAGATACGCAGTATTTT
CASSLTPGIWSTDTQYF